Listed below are T cell receptor beta chains from one sample, sequenced in a study of PD-L1 blockade in urothelial cancer. Libraries were prepared by immunoSEQ multiplex PCR; TCRdb keeps only in-frame clonotypes and omits some of them. Among about 63,000 clones listed, about four fifths were seen once. The material was PBMCs, obtained around atezolizumab (anti-PD-L1) treatment. The source is a man between 65 and 85 years old with urothelial cancer. Each CDR3 is given with its conserved first and last residue. A D gene is named only where the DNA matches it firmly. Clone sizes are given selectively: once, few, many, or a class where the clone is expanded.

D gene: NA; J gene: TRBJ2-1; clone size: few; V gene: TRBV4-2; CDR3 protein: CASSQPGTIQEQFF; CDR3 DNA: TGTGCCAGCAGCCAACCTGGCACGATACAAGAGCAGTTCTTC
D gene: NA; J gene: TRBJ1-2; clone size: few; V gene: TRBV10-3; CDR3 protein: CAISETAGYGYTF; CDR3 DNA: TGTGCCATCAGTGAGACGGCAGGATATGGCTACACCTTC
D gene: TRBD1; J gene: TRBJ2-7; clone size: NA; V gene: TRBV5-1; CDR3 protein: CASSFLDRDSSYGEQYF; CDR3 DNA: TGCGCCAGCAGCTTTCTGGACAGGGATTCTAGCTACGGCGAGCAGTACTTC
D gene: NA; J gene: TRBJ2-7; clone size: NA; V gene: TRBV6-5; CDR3 protein: CASSYSASYEQYF; CDR3 DNA: TGTGCCAGCAGTTACTCGGCCTCCTACGAGCAGTACTTC
D gene: NA; J gene: TRBJ2-1; clone size: NA; V gene: TRBV5-1; CDR3 protein: CASSLDPRGTYNEQFF; CDR3 DNA: TGCGCCAGCAGCTTGGACCCGCGGGGCACCTACAATGAGCAGTTCTTC
D gene: TRBD1; J gene: TRBJ2-2; clone size: NA; V gene: TRBV19; CDR3 protein: CASSTGTGVTGELFF; CDR3 DNA: TGTGCCAGTAGTACCGGGACAGGGGTAACCGGGGAGCTGTTTTTT
D gene: NA; J gene: TRBJ1-1; clone size: NA; V gene: TRBV7-9; CDR3 protein: CASSLRTAGLPNTEAFF; CDR3 DNA: TGTGCCAGCAGCTTAAGGACGGCAGGGCTCCCGAACACTGAAGCTTTCTTT
D gene: TRBD2; J gene: TRBJ2-5; clone size: NA; V gene: TRBV11-2; CDR3 protein: CASSLVASGQETQYF; CDR3 DNA: TGTGCCAGCAGCTTAGTGGCTAGCGGCCAAGAGACCCAGTACTTC
D gene: NA; J gene: TRBJ1-3; clone size: NA; V gene: TRBV21-1; CDR3 protein: CASSPGQGISGNTIYF; CDR3 DNA: TGTGCCAGCAGCCCGGGACAGGGGATCTCTGGAAACACCATATATTTT
D gene: NA; J gene: TRBJ1-2; clone size: NA; V gene: TRBV30; CDR3 protein: CAWSVLSINYGYTF; CDR3 DNA: TGTGCCTGGAGTGTACTGTCTATTAACTATGGCTACACCTTC
D gene: NA; J gene: TRBJ2-7; clone size: medium-sized; V gene: TRBV5-4; CDR3 protein: CASSLDSGEQYF; CDR3 DNA: TGTGCCAGCAGCTTGGACAGCGGCGAGCAGTACTTC
D gene: TRBD1; J gene: TRBJ1-2; clone size: NA; V gene: TRBV6-5; CDR3 protein: CASSYSWTGVGYTF; CDR3 DNA: TGTGCCAGCAGTTACTCTTGGACAGGGGTTGGCTACACCTTC
D gene: NA; J gene: TRBJ2-1; clone size: NA; V gene: TRBV7-2; CDR3 protein: CASSEGRGSYNEQFF; CDR3 DNA: TGTGCCAGCAGCGAAGGACGGGGCTCCTACAATGAGCAGTTCTTC
D gene: TRBD2; J gene: TRBJ2-3; clone size: NA; V gene: TRBV11-2; CDR3 protein: CASSLRTSGDTQYF; CDR3 DNA: TGTGCCAGCAGCTTAAGGACTAGCGGAGATACGCAGTATTTT
D gene: NA; J gene: TRBJ2-3; clone size: once; V gene: TRBV5-6; CDR3 protein: CASSNGIASADTQYF; CDR3 DNA: TGTGCCAGCAGCAACGGGATCGCCAGTGCAGATACGCAGTATTTT
D gene: NA; J gene: TRBJ2-1; clone size: NA; V gene: TRBV6-1; CDR3 protein: CASSEAPGSYNEQFF; CDR3 DNA: TGTGCCAGCAGTGAAGCCCCAGGCTCCTACAATGAGCAGTTCTTC
D gene: TRBD2; J gene: TRBJ2-1; clone size: NA; V gene: TRBV10-3; CDR3 protein: CAISEGSGKVGEQFF; CDR3 DNA: TGTGCCATCAGTGAGGGTAGCGGGAAGGTTGGTGAGCAGTTCTTC
D gene: TRBD2; J gene: TRBJ2-5; clone size: once; V gene: TRBV7-2; CDR3 protein: CASSWRTSGGETQYF; CDR3 DNA: TGTGCCAGCAGCTGGAGGACTAGCGGGGGGGAGACCCAGTACTTC
D gene: NA; J gene: TRBJ2-5; clone size: NA; V gene: TRBV28; CDR3 protein: CASSLRGAGGTQYF; CDR3 DNA: TGTGCCAGCAGTTTGCGCGGGGCGGGCGGGACCCAGTACTTC
D gene: NA; J gene: TRBJ2-2; clone size: few; V gene: TRBV14; CDR3 protein: CASSQAGGRGGELFF; CDR3 DNA: TGTGCCAGCAGCCAAGCCGGGGGGCGCGGCGGGGAGCTGTTTTTT
D gene: NA; J gene: TRBJ2-1; clone size: NA; V gene: TRBV19; CDR3 protein: CASRDQGYNEQFF; CDR3 DNA: TGTGCCAGCCGAGACCAGGGGTACAATGAGCAGTTCTTC
D gene: TRBD1; J gene: TRBJ2-7; clone size: NA; V gene: TRBV11-2; CDR3 protein: CASSLTGQGAYEQYF; CDR3 DNA: TGTGCCAGCAGCTTGACTGGACAGGGGGCATACGAGCAGTACTTC
D gene: TRBD2; J gene: TRBJ2-1; clone size: NA; V gene: TRBV6-1; CDR3 protein: CASSEGRLAGLSNNEQFF; CDR3 DNA: TGTGCCAGCAGTGAAGGGAGGCTAGCGGGCCTTTCGAACAATGAGCAGTTCTTC
D gene: NA; J gene: TRBJ2-5; clone size: NA; V gene: TRBV18; CDR3 protein: CASSPPSSRWETQYF; CDR3 DNA: TGTGCCAGCTCACCACCGAGTAGTAGATGGGAGACCCAGTACTTC
D gene: NA; J gene: TRBJ1-4; clone size: few; V gene: TRBV6-1; CDR3 protein: CASSDGHSPNEKLFF; CDR3 DNA: TGTGCCAGCAGTGATGGACACTCTCCTAATGAAAAACTGTTTTTT
D gene: TRBD1; J gene: TRBJ1-1; clone size: once; V gene: TRBV11-2; CDR3 protein: CASSLRTGGGTEAFF; CDR3 DNA: TGTGCCAGCAGCCTCCGGACAGGGGGGGGCACTGAAGCTTTCTTT
D gene: NA; J gene: TRBJ2-5; clone size: NA; V gene: TRBV5-1; CDR3 protein: CASSAPPARETQYF; CDR3 DNA: TGCGCCAGCAGTGCCCCCCCCGCGCGGGAGACCCAGTACTTC
D gene: NA; J gene: TRBJ1-2; clone size: NA; V gene: TRBV30; CDR3 protein: CAWSKRLFRNYGYTF; CDR3 DNA: TGTGCCTGGAGCAAGAGGCTCTTTCGGAACTATGGCTACACCTTC
D gene: NA; J gene: TRBJ1-1; clone size: NA; V gene: TRBV2; CDR3 protein: CASSPPSSGSEAFF; CDR3 DNA: TGTGCCAGCAGTCCCCCGTCGTCAGGGTCTGAAGCTTTCTTT
D gene: NA; J gene: TRBJ2-7; clone size: NA; V gene: TRBV7-8; CDR3 protein: CASSSLATHDVEQYF; CDR3 DNA: TGTGCCAGCAGCTCATTAGCTACCCATGACGTCGAGCAGTACTTC
D gene: TRBD2; J gene: TRBJ2-1; clone size: NA; V gene: TRBV5-1; CDR3 protein: CASSLNPLAGGWEQFF; CDR3 DNA: TGCGCCAGCAGCTTGAACCCACTAGCGGGAGGGTGGGAGCAGTTCTTC
D gene: NA; J gene: TRBJ2-1; clone size: NA; V gene: TRBV2; CDR3 protein: CASSDYGGNNEQFF; CDR3 DNA: TGTGCCAGCAGTGACTACGGCGGGAACAATGAGCAGTTCTTC
D gene: TRBD2; J gene: TRBJ2-1; clone size: NA; V gene: TRBV7-2; CDR3 protein: CASSLAGSGSSYNEQFF; CDR3 DNA: TGTGCCAGCAGCTTAGCTGGGAGCGGGAGCTCCTACAATGAGCAGTTCTTC
D gene: TRBD2; J gene: TRBJ2-4; clone size: NA; V gene: TRBV28; CDR3 protein: CASSTWTSATLAKNIQYF; CDR3 DNA: TGTGCCAGCAGTACCTGGACTAGCGCAACCCTAGCCAAAAACATTCAGTACTTC
D gene: TRBD2; J gene: TRBJ2-3; clone size: NA; V gene: TRBV10-1; CDR3 protein: CASSEYLAGGPDTQYF; CDR3 DNA: TGCGCCAGCAGTGAGTACCTAGCGGGAGGGCCAGATACGCAGTATTTT
D gene: NA; J gene: TRBJ1-2; clone size: NA; V gene: TRBV6-1; CDR3 protein: CASSGQFHYGYTF; CDR3 DNA: TGTGCCAGCAGTGGACAATTCCACTATGGCTACACCTTC
D gene: TRBD2; J gene: TRBJ2-2; clone size: few; V gene: TRBV5-1; CDR3 protein: CASSTRGLANTGELFF; CDR3 DNA: TGCGCCAGCAGCACCCGGGGACTAGCGAACACCGGGGAGCTGTTTTTT
D gene: TRBD1; J gene: TRBJ2-5; clone size: NA; V gene: TRBV27; CDR3 protein: CASSFGTGQETQYF; CDR3 DNA: TGTGCCAGCAGTTTTGGGACAGGGCAAGAGACCCAGTACTTC
D gene: NA; J gene: TRBJ2-3; clone size: NA; V gene: TRBV28; CDR3 protein: CASSLLSKLRRDTQYF; CDR3 DNA: TGTGCCAGCAGCCTTCTATCGAAACTACGGAGAGATACGCAGTATTTT
D gene: NA; J gene: TRBJ2-6; clone size: NA; V gene: TRBV6-1; CDR3 protein: CASSESFSGSGANVLTF; CDR3 DNA: TGTGCCAGCAGTGAAAGCTTTTCGGGGTCTGGGGCCAACGTCCTGACTTTC
D gene: NA; J gene: TRBJ2-1; clone size: NA; V gene: TRBV7-6; CDR3 protein: CASSSPGLHNEQFF; CDR3 DNA: TGTGCCAGCAGCAGCCCAGGACTACACAATGAGCAGTTCTTC
D gene: NA; J gene: TRBJ1-3; clone size: NA; V gene: TRBV5-1; CDR3 protein: CASSTGSSGNTIYF; CDR3 DNA: TGCGCCAGCAGCACAGGGAGCTCTGGAAACACCATATATTTT
D gene: TRBD2; J gene: TRBJ2-1; clone size: NA; V gene: TRBV28; CDR3 protein: CASSQAGTRNEQFF; CDR3 DNA: TGTGCCAGCAGCCAAGCCGGGACTAGAAATGAGCAGTTCTTC
D gene: NA; J gene: TRBJ2-7; clone size: NA; V gene: TRBV10-2; CDR3 protein: CASSEVGQYEQYF; CDR3 DNA: TGCGCCAGCAGTGAGGTGGGGCAGTACGAGCAGTACTTC
D gene: NA; J gene: TRBJ2-7; clone size: NA; V gene: TRBV5-1; CDR3 protein: CASSLWRQGIYEQYF; CDR3 DNA: TGCGCCAGCAGCTTGTGGCGTCAGGGGATCTACGAGCAGTACTTC
D gene: TRBD2; J gene: TRBJ2-1; clone size: NA; V gene: TRBV5-1; CDR3 protein: CASQGLVSHEQFF; CDR3 DNA: TGCGCCAGCCAAGGACTAGTCTCGCATGAGCAGTTCTTC
D gene: TRBD2; J gene: TRBJ2-1; clone size: NA; V gene: TRBV4-2; CDR3 protein: CASSQERGTYNEQFF; CDR3 DNA: TGTGCCAGCAGCCAAGAGCGGGGGACCTACAATGAGCAGTTCTTC
D gene: TRBD1; J gene: TRBJ2-2; clone size: NA; V gene: TRBV5-1; CDR3 protein: CASSLATGGPTGELFF; CDR3 DNA: TGCGCCAGCAGCTTGGCAACAGGGGGACCCACCGGGGAGCTGTTTTTT
D gene: NA; J gene: TRBJ2-3; clone size: NA; V gene: TRBV4-2; CDR3 protein: CASSQGAGAGTDTQYF; CDR3 DNA: TGTGCCAGCAGCCAAGGGGCGGGGGCGGGCACAGATACGCAGTATTTT
D gene: TRBD2; J gene: TRBJ2-3; clone size: NA; V gene: TRBV5-1; CDR3 protein: CASSLEASGTSTDTQYF; CDR3 DNA: TGCGCCAGCAGCTTGGAGGCTAGCGGGACTAGCACAGATACGCAGTATTTT
D gene: NA; J gene: TRBJ2-6; clone size: NA; V gene: TRBV19; CDR3 protein: CASSKSFSGANVLTF; CDR3 DNA: TGTGCCAGTAGTAAAAGCTTCTCTGGGGCCAACGTCCTGACTTTC
D gene: NA; J gene: TRBJ1-5; clone size: NA; V gene: TRBV15; CDR3 protein: CATSRDTANQPQHF; CDR3 DNA: TGTGCCACCAGCAGAGATACAGCTAATCAGCCCCAGCATTTT
D gene: NA; J gene: TRBJ2-7; clone size: NA; V gene: TRBV5-1; CDR3 protein: CASSLTGGDLYEQYF; CDR3 DNA: TGCGCCAGCAGCTTGACTGGGGGCGATCTCTACGAGCAGTACTTC